This T cell receptor beta chain derives from a study of graft-versus-host responses after intestinal transplantation. About the research overall: Recipients had transplants, and these were multivisceral, liver-intestinal, or isolated intestinal. Recipients uniformly received anti-thymocyte globulin induction, followed by tacrolimus and steroids for about 3 years.

The CDR3 extends over 16 amino acids. Looked up from germline, CDR1 is SGDLS and CDR2 is YYNGEE. The V gene lost 7 bases and the J gene lost 2 bases, with 20 bases spanning the gap. For this clone: Its target is not known.

Study-wide points: The marrow of recipients harbored GvH clones, and ileum or blood showed some of them first. HvG clone declines early post-transplant were associated with peak circulating GvH levels.

Here immunoSEQ multiplex PCR was the method, and the copy in TCRdb shows in-frame clones only, minus some. The sample consists of some 40,000 clones, nearly 90% of them appearing once. This chain links TRBV9 with TRBJ2-3, with a possible D match to TRBD2 (6 bases). This TCR was recovered from a human patient who received an intestinal transplant, so some T cells may come from the graft donor. Source: PBMCs, taken around 280 days after transplant. This CDR3 reads CASEPLRRGPTDTQYF. DNA for the CDR3: TGTGCCAGCGAGCCCCTCCGGCGGGGCCCCACAGATACGCAGTATTTT.